The source of this TCR beta chain is a study of cytomegalovirus exposure and HLA in healthy donors. Amplification used 60 Vbeta primers and 13 Jbeta primers. Assay used: immunoSEQ multiplex PCR; TCRdb lists only in-frame clones, some missing. The repertoire holds over 85,000 clones, with about 80% as singletons. Worth noting for this clone: Its matching antigen is unknown.

Broader study findings: In most subjects, TCR beta sequences reportedly gave accurate predictions of HLA-A and HLA-B alleles. Because they were indistinguishable, some V segments, including TRBV6-2 and TRBV6-3, were excluded.

This CDR3 has 12 amino acids. Trimming stripped 6 bases from V and 8 bases from J, with 14 bases between. Germline CDR1 is SQVTM and CDR2 is ANQGSEA. The receptor comes from a man aged 25-40 years in good health and CMV-seropositive. V gene TRBV29-1 combines with J gene TRBJ2-1, with a tentative D call TRBD2 (5 bases). Sequencing was carried out using PBMCs. CDR3 in DNA: TGCAGCGTCCGGACTGGTTACGATGAGCAGTTCTTC. This encodes CSVRTGYDEQFF.